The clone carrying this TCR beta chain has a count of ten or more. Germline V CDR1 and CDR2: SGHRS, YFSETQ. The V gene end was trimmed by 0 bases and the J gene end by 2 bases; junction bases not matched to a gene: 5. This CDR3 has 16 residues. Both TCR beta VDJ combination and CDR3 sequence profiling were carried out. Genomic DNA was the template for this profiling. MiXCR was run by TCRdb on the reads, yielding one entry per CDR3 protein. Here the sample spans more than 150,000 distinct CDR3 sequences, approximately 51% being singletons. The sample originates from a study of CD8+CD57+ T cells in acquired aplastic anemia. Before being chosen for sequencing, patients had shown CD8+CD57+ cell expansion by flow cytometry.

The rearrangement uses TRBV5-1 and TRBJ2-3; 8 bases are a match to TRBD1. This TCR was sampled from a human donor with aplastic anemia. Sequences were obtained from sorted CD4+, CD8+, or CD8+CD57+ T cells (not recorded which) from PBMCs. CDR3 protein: CASSLAGTGVTDTQYF. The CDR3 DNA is TGCGCCAGCAGCTTGGCCGGGACAGGCGTCACAGATACGCAGTATTTT.